Listed below are T cell receptor beta chains from one sample, sequenced in a study of identical twins. MiXCR was run by TCRdb on the 5' RACE reads, yielding one entry per CDR3 protein. The table shows 750,000 to 950,000 distinct CDR3 sequences, with roughly an eighth occurring only once. The same data also contributed to another study, on yellow fever vaccine responses in identical twins.

The sample consisted of PBMCs. The source is a woman younger than 35 in good health. CDR3s include the opening cysteine and the closing phenylalanine or tryptophan. Each record gives: D gene, J gene, V gene, clone size, CDR3 protein, CDR3 DNA. The D gene is left open where the match is weak. Clone size is given for some rows only: seen once, a few or many times, or a class if the clone is expanded.

NA	TRBJ2-1	TRBV9	NA	CASRPAGTTYNEQFF	TGTGCCAGCAGACCCGCGGGGACCACTTACAATGAGCAGTTCTTC
TRBD2	TRBJ2-6	TRBV12-3/TRBV12-4	NA	CASKSLAGGANVLTF	TGTGCCAGCAAATCGCTAGCGGGTGGGGCCAACGTCCTGACTTTC
NA	TRBJ2-3	TRBV7-6	many	CASSLEAAPTTDTQYF	TGTGCCAGCAGCTTAGAGGCAGCACCGACCACAGATACGCAGTATTTT
NA	TRBJ1-5	TRBV12-3/TRBV12-4	NA	CASSFPRGRQPQHF	TGTGCCAGCAGTTTTCCCCGGGGCCGTCAGCCCCAGCATTTT
NA	TRBJ2-6	TRBV12-3/TRBV12-4	few	CASSLHVSLSGANVLTF	TGTGCCAGCAGCTTGCACGTATCGCTCTCTGGGGCCAACGTCCTGACTTTC
NA	TRBJ1-5	TRBV28	few	CASRTAGGGSQPQHF	TGTGCCAGCAGGACGGCGGGGGGAGGTAGTCAGCCCCAGCATTTT
TRBD1	TRBJ1-2	TRBV27	NA	CASSLKGQGVGGYTF	TGTGCCAGCAGTTTGAAGGGACAGGGAGTAGGCGGCTACACCTTC
NA	TRBJ2-1	TRBV20-1	NA	CRCRDLSALGSYNEQFF	TGCAGATGTAGAGATCTTAGCGCCCTAGGCTCCTACAATGAGCAGTTCTTC
NA	TRBJ2-3	TRBV28	few	CASHGGSGSLRPTDTQYF	TGTGCCAGCCACGGAGGGTCAGGGTCCCTGAGGCCCACAGATACGCAGTATTTT
NA	TRBJ1-1	TRBV5-1	few	CASSFRGDETGVNTEAFF	TGCGCCAGCAGCTTCCGGGGGGATGAAACCGGGGTGAACACTGAAGCTTTCTTT
TRBD1	TRBJ1-2	TRBV12-3/TRBV12-4	many	CASSAGQPGRTF	TGTGCCAGCAGTGCGGGACAGCCTGGGAGGACCTTC
NA	TRBJ2-1	TRBV7-9	NA	CASSPHPEPNEQFF	TGTGCCAGCAGCCCTCATCCGGAGCCCAATGAGCAGTTCTTC
NA	TRBJ2-2	TRBV10-3	few	CAISESGEIGELFF	TGTGCCATCAGTGAGTCGGGGGAGATCGGGGAGCTGTTTTTT
NA	TRBJ2-5	TRBV6-1	NA	CASIGSGYQETQYF	TGTGCCAGCATAGGTAGCGGATACCAAGAGACCCAGTACTTC
TRBD1	TRBJ2-5	TRBV5-1	NA	CASSNKDRGTETQYF	TGCGCCAGCAGCAACAAGGACAGGGGTACGGAGACCCAGTACTTC
TRBD2	TRBJ2-3	TRBV5-4	few	CASSLSRLAGAGFLTDTQYF	TGTGCCAGCAGCTTGTCCAGACTAGCGGGAGCGGGGTTTCTCACAGATACGCAGTATTTT
NA	TRBJ2-7	TRBV2	few	CASSEVEGNSYEQYF	TGTGCCAGCAGTGAAGTGGAGGGAAACTCCTACGAGCAGTACTTC
NA	TRBJ1-1	TRBV28	NA	CASSVGVRGWAEAFF	TGTGCCAGCAGTGTCGGGGTCAGGGGTTGGGCTGAAGCTTTCTTT
NA	TRBJ2-4	TRBV7-2	few	CASSSGTPINIQYF	TGTGCCAGCAGTTCCGGGACACCTATCAACATTCAGTACTTC
NA	TRBJ1-5	TRBV19	NA	CASNTGTFSNQPQHF	TGTGCCAGTAATACCGGGACATTTAGCAATCAGCCCCAGCATTTT
NA	TRBJ1-4	TRBV4-1	NA	CASSQERELNEKLFF	TGCGCCAGCAGCCAAGAAAGGGAGCTTAATGAAAAACTGTTTTTT
TRBD1	TRBJ2-1	TRBV24-1	NA	CATSDLQDRVDEQFF	TGTGCCACCAGTGATTTGCAGGACAGGGTGGATGAGCAGTTCTTC
TRBD2	TRBJ2-1	TRBV20-1	NA	CSARAESGGVYNEQFF	TGCAGTGCTAGAGCCGAGAGCGGGGGGGTCTACAATGAGCAGTTCTTC
NA	TRBJ2-1	TRBV20-1	many	CSARASREQFF	TGCAGTGCTAGAGCGTCACGTGAGCAGTTCTTC
NA	TRBJ2-3	TRBV9	NA	CASSAGGGRTDTQYF	TGTGCCAGCAGCGCTGGAGGCGGGCGCACAGATACGCAGTATTTT
NA	TRBJ2-3	TRBV12-3/TRBV12-4	few	CASSFGRITDTQYF	TGTGCCAGCAGTTTCGGGCGGATCACAGATACGCAGTATTTT
NA	TRBJ2-1	TRBV3-1	many	CASSPGLASYNEQFF	TGTGCCAGCAGCCCTGGGCTAGCTTCCTACAATGAGCAGTTCTTC
TRBD2	TRBJ2-3	TRBV5-1	many	CASSKGLAGVTDTQYF	TGCGCCAGCAGCAAAGGACTAGCGGGAGTCACAGATACGCAGTATTTT
TRBD1	TRBJ1-1	TRBV29-1	NA	CSGGAGGSATEAFF	TGCAGCGGGGGGGCAGGGGGCTCGGCCACTGAAGCTTTCTTT